This T cell receptor beta chain is from a study of control samples from healthy donors and cancer patients. Repertoires were generated with immunoSEQ multiplex PCR, while TCRdb's copy carries only in-frame clones and drops some. The table records almost 85,000 clones, roughly 84% of them present only once. This CDR3 has 13 amino acids. The germline V and J ends were trimmed by 7 bases and 4 bases, with 13 bases remaining between them. Germline V gives CDR1 MNHEY, CDR2 SVGAGI. The rearrangement uses TRBV6-5 and TRBJ2-5, with D unclear. The TCR originated in a man in his 60s with head and neck cancer. The sample consisted of PBMCs. In DNA form, the CDR3 reads TGTGCCAGCACCAAAAATGCAGGAGAGACCCAGTACTTC. This sequence encodes CASTKNAGETQYF.